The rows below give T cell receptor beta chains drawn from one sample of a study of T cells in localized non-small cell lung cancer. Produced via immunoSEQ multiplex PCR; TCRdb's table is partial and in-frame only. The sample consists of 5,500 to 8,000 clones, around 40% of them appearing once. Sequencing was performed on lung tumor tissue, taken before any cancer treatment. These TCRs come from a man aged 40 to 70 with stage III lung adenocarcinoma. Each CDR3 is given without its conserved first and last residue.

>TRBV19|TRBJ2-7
ASSLTGFDEQY
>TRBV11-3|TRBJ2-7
ASSLNTGHYEQY
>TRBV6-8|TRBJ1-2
ASREQEILNYGYT
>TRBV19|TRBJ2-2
ASSIGERGGRTGELF
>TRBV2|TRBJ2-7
ASSPGGQRTYEQY
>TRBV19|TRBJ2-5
ASSTSGQKGETQY
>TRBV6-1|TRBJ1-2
ASSEGTGLYGYT
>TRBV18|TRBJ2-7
ASSPNSLSYEQY
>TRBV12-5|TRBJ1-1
ASGLMPGSTEAF
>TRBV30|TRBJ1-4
AWSVQGTANEKLF
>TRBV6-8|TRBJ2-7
AIRSAGGPDEQY
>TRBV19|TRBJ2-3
ASSSLAGAADTQY
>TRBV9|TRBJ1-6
ASRQGWNSPLH
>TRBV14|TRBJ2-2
ASSQVPGGNGELF
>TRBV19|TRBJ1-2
ASGGGMGHGYT
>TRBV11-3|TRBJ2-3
ASSSAQTGADTQY
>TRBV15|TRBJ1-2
ATSRDRTAYGYT
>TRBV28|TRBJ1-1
ASSSPGQGAGNTEAF
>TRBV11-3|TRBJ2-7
ASSPRDRGYEQY
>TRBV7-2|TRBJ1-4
ASSLAPHEKLF
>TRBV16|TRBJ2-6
ASSQSGQPGSGANVLT
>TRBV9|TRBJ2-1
ASSPGLAGVYNEQF
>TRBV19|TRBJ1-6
ASSIILGQGLSALH
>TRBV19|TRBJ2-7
ASSRLAGAYEQY
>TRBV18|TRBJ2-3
ASSNSGTRRDTQY
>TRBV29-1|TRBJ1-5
SAADGYSNQPQH
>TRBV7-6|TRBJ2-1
ASSLLAGGDEQF
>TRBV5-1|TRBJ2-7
ASSTDSGPMISYEQY
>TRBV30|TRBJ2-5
ACPFGQGTTQY
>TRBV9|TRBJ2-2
ASRGRKNTGELF
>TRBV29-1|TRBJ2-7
SVRTSGSIGQY
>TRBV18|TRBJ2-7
ASSQTGGASSEQY
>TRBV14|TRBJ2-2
ASSQGLAINTGELF
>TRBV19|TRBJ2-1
ASSGGHIAGPREEQF
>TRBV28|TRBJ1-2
ASSSTDYYGYT
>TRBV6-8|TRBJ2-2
ASSYIGPGTGELF
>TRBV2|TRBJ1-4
ASSETLTGSGMEKLF
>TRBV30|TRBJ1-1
AWSEQHHTEAF
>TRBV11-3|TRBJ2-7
ASSLDRGSYEQY
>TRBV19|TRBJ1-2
ASSRTYGYT
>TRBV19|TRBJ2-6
ASTQTRFSGANVLT
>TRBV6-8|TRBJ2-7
ASSSGLAGNYEQY
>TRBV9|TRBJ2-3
ASSEAHGGRTDTQY
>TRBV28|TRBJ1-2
ASRTVTNYGYT
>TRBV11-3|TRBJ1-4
ASSLRGTSEKLF
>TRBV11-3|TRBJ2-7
ASSLDSGTSGGTSYEQY
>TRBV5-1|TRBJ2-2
ASSLVGTGVFGELF
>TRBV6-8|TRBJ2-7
ASSEIGGGVYEQY
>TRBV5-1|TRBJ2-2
ASSLPSQHRELF
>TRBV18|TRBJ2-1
ASSPMGSGAGEQF
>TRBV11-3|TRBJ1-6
ASSSDGRLNSPLH
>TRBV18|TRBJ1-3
ASSPQGESGNTIY
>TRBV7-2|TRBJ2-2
ASSFVRSGELF
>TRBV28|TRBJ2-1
AIESSSYNEQF
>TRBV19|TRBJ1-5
ASSIVSGGGFNQPQH